Following are 25 T cell receptor beta chains from one sample sequenced in a study of cytomegalovirus exposure and HLA in healthy donors. The PCR contained 60 Vbeta and 13 Jbeta primers. Some clones are missing from TCRdb's copy, which holds only in-frame ones; the method was immunoSEQ multiplex PCR. The sample holds fewer than 70,000 clones; about 70% are singletons and the top ten take over 9.5%. The sample consisted of PBMCs. Receptors originate from a woman in her 30s in good health and CMV-seronegative.

The rearrangement joins TRBV23-1 to TRBJ1-6; D is unclear. TRBV23-1 carries the ORF label, with uncertain function. V shed 0 bases and J shed 0 bases, with 12 bases lying between them. The length of the CDR3 is 18 residues. The DNA for the CDR3 is TGCGCCAGCAGTCAATCTCTCGAAGGGAGCTCCTATAATTCACCCCTCCACTTT. It codes for CASSQSLEGSSYNSPLHF.

This chain uses TRBV2 with TRBJ1-6; the match to TRBD1 covers 7 bases. The CDR3 has 18 amino acids. Germline V lookup: CDR1 SNHLY, CDR2 FYNNEI. With V trimmed by 4 bases and J by 0 bases, 9 bases remained unmatched. CDR3 in amino acids: CASSVSGQASSYNSPLHF. CDR3 nucleotides: TGTGCCAGCAGTGTAAGCGGACAGGCGAGCTCCTATAATTCACCCCTCCACTTT. The full variable domain, with the rest looked up from reference TRBV2 and TRBJ1-6, is EPEVTQTPSHQVTQMGQEVILRCVPISNHLYFYWYRQILGQKVEFLVSFYNNEISEKSEIFDDQFSVERPDGSNFTLKIRSTKLEDSAMYFCASSVSGQASSYNSPLHFGNGTRLTVT.

The chain has TRBV7-9 and TRBJ1-5, with D possibly being TRBD1 (5 bases). Trimming pared 7 bases from V and 7 bases from J, leaving 17 bases between. This CDR3 region has 14 residues. The germline gives CDR1 SEHNR, CDR2 FQNEAQ (reference sequence). Here the CDR3 DNA reads TGTGCCAGCACCGGGGGAGATGCGCGCCAGCCCCAGCATTTT. Its translation: CASTGGDARQPQHF.

The chain couples TRBV7-9 to TRBJ1-6, with D tentatively TRBD1 (6 bases). V shed 4 bases and J shed 6 bases, with 13 bases lying between them. CDR3 length: 15 amino acids. Germline CDR1 reads SEHNR; CDR2 reads FQNEAQ (reference sequence). CDR3 bases: TGTGCCAGCAGCTCTGGGACAAGTACTAATTCACCCCTCCACTTT. This encodes CASSSGTSTNSPLHF. The whole variable domain, remainder taken from reference TRBV7-9 and TRBJ1-6, is DTGVSQNPRHKITKRGQNVTFRCDPISEHNRLYWYRQTLGQGPEFLTYFQNEAQLEKSRLLSDRFSAERPKGSFSTLEIQRTEQGDSAMYLCASSSGTSTNSPLHFGNGTRLTVT.

The chain combines TRBV6-5 with TRBJ1-1; 9 bases match TRBD1. Germline V CDR1 and CDR2: MNHEY, SVGAGI. There are 15 residues in the CDR3. Germline trimming cut 5 bases from V and 4 bases from J; bases unmatched to any gene: 8. CDR3 nucleotide sequence: TGTGCCAGCAGTCTCGGACAGGGGAAGGGCACTGAAGCTTTCTTT. Translated, it gives CASSLGQGKGTEAFF.

This rearrangement joins TRBV6-6 to TRBJ1-5; 7 nucleotides align to TRBD1. This CDR3 has 16 amino acids. Germline V gene data show CDR1 as MNHNY and CDR2 as SVGAGI (reference sequence). Trimming removed 6 bases from V and 2 bases from J; junction bases left unmatched: 10. The DNA of the CDR3 is TGTGCCAGCAGACCGCGTCAGGGGGTAGGCAATCAGCCCCAGCATTTT. Translating gives CASRPRQGVGNQPQHF.

In its sample, this clone was seen many times. The chain carries TRBV29-1 and TRBJ1-1, with D perhaps TRBD1 (6 bases). Per germline, CDR1 SQVTM and CDR2 ANQGSEA. The CDR3 contains 14 residues. Trimming removed 5 bases at V and 5 bases at J, with 18 bases between. The CDR3 is CSVKSGTTGTEAFF. DNA of the CDR3: TGCAGCGTTAAATCCGGGACAACTGGGACTGAAGCTTTCTTT.

This chain uses TRBV6-1 with TRBJ1-4, with D perhaps matching TRBD1 (6 bases). V was pared by 3 bases and J by 7 bases, with 24 bases between. The CDR3 is 18 residues long. CDR1 MNHNS and CDR2 SASEGT come from the germline V gene. CDR3 nucleotide sequence: TGTGCCAGCAGTGAGGGAAGGCAGGGGAGGGTTATCGGTGAAAAACTGTTTTTT. Amino acid sequence: CASSEGRQGRVIGEKLFF.

The rearrangement joins TRBV19 to TRBJ1-2; 7 bases line up with TRBD1. From germline, CDR1 is LNHDA and CDR2 SQIVND (reference sequence). The CDR3 length is 16 residues. Trimming removed 4 bases from V and 5 bases from J; junction bases left unmatched: 13. CDR3 nucleotides: TGTGCCAGTAGTACCGGGACAGCCCCTACAATTTATGGCTACACCTTC. Translated: CASSTGTAPTIYGYTF.

The genes are TRBV7-3 and TRBJ2-5, with 7 bases lining up with TRBD1. This CDR3 region has 13 residues. V lost 5 bases to trimming and J lost 9 bases; unmatched junction nucleotides: 9. Germline CDR1 is SGHTA and CDR2 is FQGTGA. DNA for the CDR3: TGTGCCAGCAGCCCCGGACAGGCCCAGGCCCAGTACTTC. Translation gives CASSPGQAQAQYF.

J is TRBJ1-5 and V is TRBV2; D unclear. Trimming stripped 5 bases from V and 5 bases from J, with 10 bases between. The germline V gene encodes CDR1 SNHLY and CDR2 FYNNEI. The CDR3 has 13 amino acids. CDR3 in amino acids: CASSTTRDQPQHF. The DNA for the CDR3 is TGTGCCAGCAGTACAACGAGGGATCAGCCCCAGCATTTT.

J is TRBJ1-5 and V is TRBV15; 7 nucleotides line up with TRBD1. Looked up from germline, CDR1 is LNHNV and CDR2 is YYDKDF (reference sequence). The CDR3 is 15 amino acids. V lost 8 bases, J lost 3 bases, and 10 bases stayed unmatched. CDR3 bases: TGTGCCACCCATGCGGGACAGTTACTCAATCAGCCCCAGCATTTT. It encodes CATHAGQLLNQPQHF. The entire variable domain, with the rest obtained from reference TRBV15 and TRBJ1-5, is as follows: DAMVIQNPRYQVTQFGKPVTLSCSQTLNHNVMYWYQQKSSQAPKLLFHYYDKDFNNEADTPDNFQSRRPNTSFCFLDIRSPGLGDTAMYLCATHAGQLLNQPQHFGDGTRLSIL.

The V and J genes are TRBV30 and TRBJ2-2; D might be TRBD2 (5 bases). CDR1 is GTSNPN and CDR2 is SVGIG in the germline V gene (reference sequence). The CDR3 loop spans 14 amino acids. The V end lost 4 bases, the J end lost 3 bases, and 12 bases lay between the germline ends. CDR3 sequence: CAWTSTLDTGELFF. The DNA of the CDR3 is TGTGCCTGGACTTCGACACTAGACACCGGGGAGCTGTTTTTT.

Only a few counts were recorded for this clone. CDR3 nucleotide sequence: TGTGCCAGCAGTGACGCTAGCGGGGGGGTCTCTGGGGCCAACGTCCTGACTTTC. This encodes CASSDASGGVSGANVLTF. The genes are TRBV6-4 and TRBJ2-6; TRBD2 agrees at 12 bases. The CDR3 totals 18 residues. Germline V gives CDR1 MRHNA, CDR2 SNTAGT. Unmatched junction bases numbered 2, after V lost 2 bases and J lost 0 bases.

V and J are TRBV5-4 and TRBJ1-2, with D tentatively TRBD1 (5 bases). The germline V and J ends were trimmed by 2 bases and 4 bases, with 12 bases remaining between them. Germline CDR1 SGHNT, CDR2 YYREEE (reference sequence). This CDR3 region has 14 residues. In DNA, the CDR3 is TGTGCCAGCAGCTTTTTTCAGGGCAGCTATGGCTACACCTTC. Its translation is CASSFFQGSYGYTF.

The chain joins TRBV5-4 to TRBJ1-1, with 7 positions matching TRBD1. The CDR3 has 17 residues. V was clipped by 7 bases and J by 0 bases; unmatched bases: 15. The V gene's germline CDR1 is SGHNT and CDR2 YYREEE (reference sequence). The CDR3 nucleotides are TGTGCCAGCGATAAGTACAGGGGCAGCAACATGAACACTGAAGCTTTCTTT. It yields the protein CASDKYRGSNMNTEAFF.

The V gene is TRBV2, the J gene TRBJ2-2, with 9 bases fitting TRBD1. V dropped 4 bases and J dropped 1; count of bases not matched to a gene: 1. Germline CDR1 reads SNHLY; CDR2 reads FYNNEI. The CDR3 totals 15 residues. DNA of the CDR3: TGTGCCAGCAGTGGACAGGGGGTGAACACCGGGGAGCTGTTTTTT. This codes for CASSGQGVNTGELFF. Based on the CDR3 plus reference TRBV2 and TRBJ2-2, the full variable domain is EPEVTQTPSHQVTQMGQEVILRCVPISNHLYFYWYRQILGQKVEFLVSFYNNEISEKSEIFDDQFSVERPDGSNFTLKIRSTKLEDSAMYFCASSGQGVNTGELFFGEGSRLTVL.

V usage is TRBV4-1 and J usage is TRBJ1-2; possibly TRBD1 for D (5 bases). From germline, CDR1 is MGHRA and CDR2 YSYEKL. There are 14 residues in the CDR3. The germline V and J ends were trimmed by 0 bases and 4 bases, with 9 bases remaining between them. CDR3 coding DNA: TGCGCCAGCAGCCAAGATCCTCAGGGCTATGGCTACACCTTC. This translates into CASSQDPQGYGYTF.

The chain's CDR3 is CASSVALGGIGKTQYF. CDR3 sequence (DNA): TGTGCCAGCAGTGTGGCCCTCGGGGGGATAGGAAAGACCCAGTACTTC. This sequence joins TRBV5-4 and TRBJ2-5; the match to TRBD2 covers 7 bases. Trimming cost V 5 bases and J 6 bases; bases outside gene matches: 16. The CDR3 runs to 16 residues. Germline values: CDR1 SGHNT, CDR2 YYREEE (reference sequence).

In nucleotides, the CDR3 is TGCAGCGCTCAGGCCGGGACAGGGTCCTACGAGCAGTACTTC. The encoded protein is CSAQAGTGSYEQYF. The chain has TRBV29-1 and TRBJ2-7; 9 bases align to TRBD1. Germline V gene sequence: CDR1 SQVTM, CDR2 ANQGSEA. This CDR3 is 14 amino acids long. Unmatched junction bases numbered 8, after V lost 7 bases and J lost 1 base.

The chain combines TRBV5-6 with TRBJ1-1, with unresolved D. The CDR3 sequence is 12 residues long. Germline V CDR1 and CDR2: SGHDT, YYEEEE. Deletions cut 4 bases from V and 5 bases from J, with 9 bases between. The CDR3 loop reads CASSLERTEAFF. The CDR3 coding sequence is TGTGCCAGCAGCCTTGAGCGGACTGAAGCTTTCTTT.

There are a few counts of this clone. The rearrangement links TRBV6-5 to TRBJ1-1, with a weak D call TRBD1 (5 bases). V lost 8 bases, J lost 3 bases, and 10 bases lay in between. CDR3 length: 12 residues. Per the germline V gene, CDR1 is MNHEY and CDR2 is SVGAGI. The CDR3 coding sequence is TGTGCCAGCGGGCGGGGGTACACTGAAGCTTTCTTT. Translated: CASGRGYTEAFF.

The V gene is TRBV7-9, the J gene TRBJ2-5, with 7 bases fitting TRBD2. V lost 2 bases to trimming and J lost 5 bases; unmatched junction nucleotides: 8. Germline CDR1 is SEHNR and CDR2 is FQNEAQ (reference sequence). The CDR3 spans 15 residues. The CDR3 loop reads CASSLRFREGETQYF. CDR3 sequence (DNA): TGTGCCAGCAGCTTACGGTTCAGGGAGGGGGAGACCCAGTACTTC.

The J gene is TRBJ1-2, the V gene TRBV4-1; tentative D call: TRBD1 (5 bases). The CDR3 extends over 16 amino acids. Germline V gene sequence: CDR1 MGHRA, CDR2 YSYEKL. V was cut by 0 bases and J by 2 bases, with 13 bases left in between. The CDR3 sequence: CASSQETRGGNYGYTF. CDR3 nucleotide sequence: TGCGCCAGCAGCCAAGAAACAAGGGGAGGGAACTATGGCTACACCTTC.

The chain joins TRBV6-6 to TRBJ2-7; 9 bases fit TRBD1. Germline V gives CDR1 MNHNY, CDR2 SVGAGI (reference sequence). This CDR3 has 16 amino acids. With V trimmed by 6 bases and J by 4 bases, 13 bases remained unmatched. CDR3 in amino acids: CASRPKSGTGKYEQYF. The CDR3 DNA reads TGTGCCAGCAGACCCAAATCCGGGACAGGGAAGTACGAGCAGTACTTC.